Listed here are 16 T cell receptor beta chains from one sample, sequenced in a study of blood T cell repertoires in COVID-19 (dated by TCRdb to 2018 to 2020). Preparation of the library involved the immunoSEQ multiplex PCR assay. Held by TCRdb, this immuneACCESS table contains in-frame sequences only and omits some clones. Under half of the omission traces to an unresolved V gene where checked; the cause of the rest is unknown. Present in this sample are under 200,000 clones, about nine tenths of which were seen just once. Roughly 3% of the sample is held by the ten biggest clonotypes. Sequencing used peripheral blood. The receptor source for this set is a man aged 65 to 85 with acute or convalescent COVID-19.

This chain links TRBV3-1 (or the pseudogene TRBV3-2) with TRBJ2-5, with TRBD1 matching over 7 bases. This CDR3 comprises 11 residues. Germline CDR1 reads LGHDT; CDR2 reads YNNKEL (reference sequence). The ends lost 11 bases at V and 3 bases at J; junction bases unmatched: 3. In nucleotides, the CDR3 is TGTGCCTGTACAGGGGAAGAGACCCAGTACTTC. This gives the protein CACTGEETQYF.

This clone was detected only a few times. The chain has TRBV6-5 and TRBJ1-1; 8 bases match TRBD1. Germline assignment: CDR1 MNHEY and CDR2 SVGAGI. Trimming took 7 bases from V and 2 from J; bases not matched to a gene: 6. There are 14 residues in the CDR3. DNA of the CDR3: TGTGCCAGCACTTGGGGACAGGACAACACTGAAGCTTTCTTT. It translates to CASTWGQDNTEAFF.

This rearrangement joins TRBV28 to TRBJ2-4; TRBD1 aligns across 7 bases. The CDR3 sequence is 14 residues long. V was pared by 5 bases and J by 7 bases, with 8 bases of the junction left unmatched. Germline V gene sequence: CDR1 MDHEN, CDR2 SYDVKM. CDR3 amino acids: CASSLTGSRNIQYF. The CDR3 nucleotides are TGTGCCAGCAGTCTGACAGGGTCGAGGAACATTCAGTACTTC.

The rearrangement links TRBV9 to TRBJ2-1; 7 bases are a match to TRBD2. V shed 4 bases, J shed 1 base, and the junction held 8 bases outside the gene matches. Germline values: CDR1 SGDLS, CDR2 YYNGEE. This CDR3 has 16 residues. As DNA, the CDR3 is TGTGCCAGCAGCCTCATTAGCGGGCAATCCTACAATGAGCAGTTCTTC. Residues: CASSLISGQSYNEQFF.

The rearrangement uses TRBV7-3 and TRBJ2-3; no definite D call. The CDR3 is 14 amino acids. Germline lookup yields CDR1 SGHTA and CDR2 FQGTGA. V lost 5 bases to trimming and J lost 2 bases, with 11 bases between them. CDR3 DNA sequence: TGTGCCAGCAGCCCAGCAGGAAACACAGATACGCAGTATTTT. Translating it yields CASSPAGNTDTQYF. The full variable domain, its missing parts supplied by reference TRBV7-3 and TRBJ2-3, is GAGVSQTPSNKVTEKGKYVELRCDPISGHTALYWYRQSLGQGPEFLIYFQGTGAADDSGLPNDRFFAVRPEGSVSTLKIQRTERGDSAVYLCASSPAGNTDTQYFGPGTRLTVL.

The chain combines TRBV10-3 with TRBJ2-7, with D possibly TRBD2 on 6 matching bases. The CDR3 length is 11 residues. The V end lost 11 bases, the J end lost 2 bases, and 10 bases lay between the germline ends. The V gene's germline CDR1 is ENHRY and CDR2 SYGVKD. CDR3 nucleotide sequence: TGTGCCTCTCGGGGGACCTACGAGCAGTACTTC. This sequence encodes CASRGTYEQYF.

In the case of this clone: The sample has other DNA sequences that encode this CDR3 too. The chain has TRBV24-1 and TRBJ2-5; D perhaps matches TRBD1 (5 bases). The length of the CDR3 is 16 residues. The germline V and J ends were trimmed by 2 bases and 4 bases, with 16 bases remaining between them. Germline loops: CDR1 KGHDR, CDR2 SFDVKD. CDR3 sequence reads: CATSDYPRTGGETQYF. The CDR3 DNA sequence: TGTGCCACCAGTGATTACCCTCGAACAGGTGGAGAGACCCAGTACTTC.

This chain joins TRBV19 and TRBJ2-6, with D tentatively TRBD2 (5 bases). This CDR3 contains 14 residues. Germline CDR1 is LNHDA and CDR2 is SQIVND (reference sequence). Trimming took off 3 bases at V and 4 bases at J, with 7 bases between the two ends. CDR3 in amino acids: CASSISGGANVLTF. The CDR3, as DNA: TGTGCCAGTAGTATTTCGGGAGGGGCCAACGTCCTGACTTTC.

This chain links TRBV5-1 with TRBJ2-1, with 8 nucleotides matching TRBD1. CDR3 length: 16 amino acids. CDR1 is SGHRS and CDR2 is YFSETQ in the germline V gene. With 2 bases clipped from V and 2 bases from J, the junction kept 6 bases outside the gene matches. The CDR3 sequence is CASSFPDRGPYNEQFF. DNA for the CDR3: TGCGCCAGCAGCTTTCCCGACAGGGGACCCTACAATGAGCAGTTCTTC.

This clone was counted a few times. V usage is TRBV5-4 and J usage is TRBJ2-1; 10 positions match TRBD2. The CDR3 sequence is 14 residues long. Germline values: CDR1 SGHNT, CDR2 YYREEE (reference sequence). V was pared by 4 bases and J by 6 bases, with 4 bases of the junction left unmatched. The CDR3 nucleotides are TGTGCCAGCAGCCTGGGACTAGCGTCCAATGAGCAGTTCTTC. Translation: CASSLGLASNEQFF.

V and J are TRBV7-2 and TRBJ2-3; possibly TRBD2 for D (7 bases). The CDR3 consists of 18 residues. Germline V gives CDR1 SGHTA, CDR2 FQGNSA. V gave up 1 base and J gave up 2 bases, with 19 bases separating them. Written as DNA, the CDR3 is TGTGCCAGCAGCTTAGTCCTAACGGCGGGGGCCCTCACAGATACGCAGTATTTT. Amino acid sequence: CASSLVLTAGALTDTQYF.

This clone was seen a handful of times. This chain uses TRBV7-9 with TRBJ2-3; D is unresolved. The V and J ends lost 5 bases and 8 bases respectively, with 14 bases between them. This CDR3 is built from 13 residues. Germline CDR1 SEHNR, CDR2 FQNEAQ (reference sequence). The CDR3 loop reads CASSPPLGFTQYF. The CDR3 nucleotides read TGTGCCAGCAGCCCACCACTCGGGTTTACGCAGTATTTT.

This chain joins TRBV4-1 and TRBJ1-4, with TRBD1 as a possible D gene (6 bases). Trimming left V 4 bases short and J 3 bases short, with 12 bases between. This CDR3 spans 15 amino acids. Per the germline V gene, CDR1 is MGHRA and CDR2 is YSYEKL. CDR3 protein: CASSRIQGANEKLFF. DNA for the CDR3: TGCGCCAGCAGCCGTATACAGGGCGCTAATGAAAAACTGTTTTTT.

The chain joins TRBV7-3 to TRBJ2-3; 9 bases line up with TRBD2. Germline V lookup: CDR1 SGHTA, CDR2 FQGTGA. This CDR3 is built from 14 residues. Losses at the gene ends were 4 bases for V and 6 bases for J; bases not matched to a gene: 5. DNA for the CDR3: TGTGCCAGCAGCTCGGCGGGGGGGCAGGATACGCAGTATTTT. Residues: CASSSAGGQDTQYF.

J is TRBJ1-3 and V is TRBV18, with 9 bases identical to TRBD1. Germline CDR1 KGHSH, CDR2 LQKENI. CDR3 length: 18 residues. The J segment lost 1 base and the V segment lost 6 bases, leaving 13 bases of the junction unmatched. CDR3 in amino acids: CASSTSLDRGRSGNTIYF. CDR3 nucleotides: TGTGCCAGCTCCACGTCGCTGGACAGGGGACGTTCTGGAAACACCATATATTTT.

CDR3 protein: CASSDPGETQYF. In DNA, the CDR3 is TGCGCCAGCAGTGACCCTGGCGAGACCCAGTACTTC. The chain employs TRBV10-1 and TRBJ2-5; D uncertain. The CDR3 consists of 12 residues. Germline CDR1 WNHNN, CDR2 SYGVQD (reference sequence). Trimming pared 3 bases from V and 5 bases from J, leaving 7 bases between.